This T cell receptor beta chain appears in the sequencing data of a study of relationships among human T cell subsets. This clonotype has only one observation. Its antigen is unknown. TCR alpha and beta CDR3s were amplified from mRNA by semiquantitative ARM-PCR. ARM-PCR used tagged nested gene-specific primers, then communal superprimers for exponential amplification. Exonuclease cleared nested primers, then first-round products were reamplified. TCRdb reprocessed the multiplex PCR reads with MiXCR, giving one entry per CDR3 protein. This table holds 2,800 or so distinct CDR3 sequences, about 80% found once. General study points: A CD4+CD8+ double-positive population could not be excluded by bead sorting. T cell counts were not recorded for a couple of pan T samples processed alongside pan B cells. Th1, Th2 and regulatory T cells shared many CDR3 sequences.

Trimming cost V 11 bases and J 2 bases, with 13 bases left between them. Germline V gives CDR1 ENHRY, CDR2 SYGVKD. The length of the CDR3 is 13 residues. This chain uses TRBV10-3 with TRBJ1-5; D gene unclear. This receptor was identified in a man aged 35-49 years in good health. Sequences were obtained from total T cells sorted from blood. CDR3 residues: CAHGSGCNQPQHF. CDR3 nucleotide sequence: TGTGCCCACGGCTCGGGTTGCAATCAGCCCCAGCATTTT.